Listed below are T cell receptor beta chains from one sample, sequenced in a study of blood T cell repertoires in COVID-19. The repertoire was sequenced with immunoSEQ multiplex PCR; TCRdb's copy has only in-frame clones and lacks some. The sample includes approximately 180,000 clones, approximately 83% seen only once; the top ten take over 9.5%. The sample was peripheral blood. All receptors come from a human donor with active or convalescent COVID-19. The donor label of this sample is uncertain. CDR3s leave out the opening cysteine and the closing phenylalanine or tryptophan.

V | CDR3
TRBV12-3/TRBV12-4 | ASSSGGVFGYT
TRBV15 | ATSRGQLTYEQY
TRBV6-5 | ASSYGQELGYT
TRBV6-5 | ASTLRGPNTDTQY
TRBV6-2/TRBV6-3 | ASSYSGGTSGGHQETQY
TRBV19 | ASSDPGQGTGELF
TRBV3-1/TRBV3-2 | ASSRPLAASTDTQY
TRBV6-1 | ASSDHQGSEAF
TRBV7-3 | ASSPGGAGDTQY
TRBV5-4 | ASSLAGAADTQY
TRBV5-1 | ASSLGTLQETQY
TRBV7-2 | ASSRRQVTTEAF
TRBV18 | ASSPGQYNEQF
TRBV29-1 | SGGTDSRLNTQY
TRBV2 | ASTPLAGSNTGELF
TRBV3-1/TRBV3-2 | ASSDNGETQY
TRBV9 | ASSVDPGPDMNTEAF
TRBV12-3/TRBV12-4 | ASSPRSAYEQY
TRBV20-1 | RPTGGTEAF
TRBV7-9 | ASSATGLSYEQY
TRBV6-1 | ASSEWASGPSDTQY
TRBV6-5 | ASRAWGQGAREQY
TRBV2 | ASSEGLADTDTQY
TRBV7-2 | ASSSGTLVYGYT
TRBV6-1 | ASSEGGKSTTRTKRSYNEQF
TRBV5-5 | ASSLSPSGGQDTQY
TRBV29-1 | SPFGTVNTEAF
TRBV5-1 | ASSPVTGIVETQY